The 30 T cell receptor beta chains below were found in one sample sequenced in a study of beta chain features in type 1 diabetes (dated by TCRdb to the late 2010s). Antigens for these TCRs are unknown. The full study reports these points: In all four CD4+ subsets, TCRB CDR3 length was moderately but significantly shorter in type 1 diabetes patients.

Library generation was performed with the immunoSEQ multiplex PCR assay. All of the isolated RNA was reverse transcribed with the High Capacity cDNA Reverse Transcription Kit, so expressed TCRB transcripts were sequenced. In TCRdb, the immuneACCESS table is reduced to in-frame sequences with V and J assigned. These tables do not hold every clone; where another copy was compared, an unresolved V gene accounts for under half, and the others remain unexplained. The sample records almost 350,000 clones, 9.3% of which are singletons. Of the sample, 1% falls within the top ten clones. The sample was central memory CD4+ T cells from blood. All receptors come from a man younger than 40 with type 1 diabetes.

The DNA of the CDR3 is TGTGCCAGCAGCTGGACTAGCACAGATACGCAGTATTTT. Protein product: CASSWTSTDTQYF. This chain uses TRBV7-2 with TRBJ2-3; D possibly corresponds to TRBD2 (5 bases). The V end was cut by 4 bases, the J end by 0 bases, with 5 bases between. CDR3 length: 13 amino acids. Germline assignment: CDR1 SGHTA and CDR2 FQGNSA.

The V gene is TRBV7-6, the J gene TRBJ2-1, with TRBD1 matching over 8 bases. CDR3 length: 14 residues. The germline CDR1 and CDR2 sequences are SGHVS and FNYEAQ. V dropped 3 bases and J dropped 7; count of bases not matched to a gene: 5. The CDR3 sequence is CASSFSQGGNEQFF. DNA for the CDR3: TGTGCCAGCAGCTTCTCACAGGGGGGTAATGAGCAGTTCTTC. Full variable domain (missing parts from reference TRBV7-6 and TRBJ2-1): GAGVSQSPRYKVTKRGQDVALRCDPISGHVSLYWYRQALGQGPEFLTYFNYEAQQDKSGLPNDRFSAERPEGSISTLTIQRTEQRDSAMYRCASSFSQGGNEQFFGPGTRLTVL.

V and J are TRBV18 and TRBJ1-3; D gene uncertain. The V gene's germline CDR1 is KGHSH and CDR2 LQKENI. The V and J ends lost 0 bases and 4 bases respectively, with 16 bases between them. The CDR3 loop spans 17 amino acids. CDR3 nucleotides: TGTGCCAGCTCACCACCGGCCAGCGGAGGGTCGGGAAACACCATATATTTT. It translates to CASSPPASGGSGNTIYF.

The sample holds a few counts of this clone. The chain is built from TRBV7-9 and TRBJ1-2; D is uncertain. Germline CDR1 and CDR2: SEHNR and FQNEAQ (reference sequence). The CDR3 totals 12 residues. The V and J ends lost 2 bases and 8 bases respectively, with 9 bases between them. The CDR3 DNA reads TGTGCCAGCAGCTTAATTGCGGAGGGCTACACCTTC. Translating gives CASSLIAEGYTF.

This clone has more than one count but fewer than ten. The CDR3 reads CAGGVMNTEAFF. CDR3 nucleotide sequence: TGTGCCGGGGGCGTAATGAACACTGAAGCTTTCTTT. This chain uses TRBV7-2 with TRBJ1-1; D possibly corresponds to TRBD1 (6 bases). The germline V and J ends were trimmed by 11 bases and 0 bases, with 10 bases remaining between them. The germline CDR1 and CDR2 sequences are SGHTA and FQGNSA. The CDR3 covers 12 residues.

This clone was recorded at least ten times. V and J are TRBV7-2 and TRBJ2-4; D not resolved. Germline values: CDR1 SGHTA, CDR2 FQGNSA. The CDR3 totals 15 residues. Trimming took 5 bases from V and 3 from J, leaving 14 bases between them. For the CDR3, the DNA is TGTGCCAGCAGCCGTACCCCGGACCACAAAAACATTCAGTACTTC. As protein: CASSRTPDHKNIQYF.

This rearrangement joins TRBV6-6 to TRBJ2-1; 11 bases match TRBD1. This CDR3 spans 15 amino acids. Per germline, CDR1 MNHNY and CDR2 SVGAGI (reference sequence). The trim removed 7 bases at V and 7 bases at J, leaving 9 bases unmatched. CDR3 nucleotide sequence: TGTGCCAGCACCCTGGGGACAGGGGGGAGGAATGAGCAGTTCTTC. Amino acids: CASTLGTGGRNEQFF.

In regard to this clone: In the same sample, other DNA sequences code for this CDR3. The J gene is TRBJ2-5, the V gene TRBV9; 13 nucleotides align to TRBD2. CDR1 and CDR2 (germline): SGDLS, YYNGEE. J was trimmed by 1 base and V by 0 bases; bases with no gene match: 3. CDR3 length: 17 amino acids. The CDR3 reads CASSVATSGGVQETQYF. The CDR3, as DNA: TGTGCCAGCAGCGTAGCTACTAGCGGGGGGGTCCAAGAGACCCAGTACTTC. The entire variable domain, with the rest obtained from reference TRBV9 and TRBJ2-5, is as follows: DSGVTQTPKHLITATGQRVTLRCSPRSGDLSVYWYQQSLDQGLQFLIQYYNGEERAKGNILERFSAQQFPDLHSELNLSSLELGDSALYFCASSVATSGGVQETQYFGPGTRLLVL.

The chain links TRBV20-1 to TRBJ1-5; D is undetermined. CDR3 size: 11 residues. CDR1 is DFQATT, CDR2 SNEGSKA, per germline (reference sequence). The V gene lost 6 bases and the J gene lost 6 bases, with 9 bases spanning the gap. The CDR3 loop is CSAGLSQPQHF. The CDR3 nucleotides read TGCAGTGCGGGCCTTAGTCAGCCCCAGCATTTT.

There are a few counts of this clone. This CDR3 is also generated by other DNA sequences in the sample. The chain couples TRBV7-2 to TRBJ2-3; possible D gene TRBD1, 5 bases. Trimming removed 8 bases from V and 4 bases from J, with 7 bases in between. This CDR3 has 11 amino acids. Germline loops: CDR1 SGHTA, CDR2 FQGNSA. The CDR3 sequence: CASGAADTQYF. The CDR3 DNA reads TGTGCCAGCGGGGCCGCAGATACGCAGTATTTT.

This clone was recorded many times. V is TRBV2 and J is TRBJ2-1; 7 nucleotides align to TRBD2. Germline assignment: CDR1 SNHLY and CDR2 FYNNEI. The CDR3 sequence is 13 residues long. The ends lost 5 bases at V and 5 bases at J; junction bases unmatched: 3. CDR3 sequence reads: CASSRTRDNEQFF. The CDR3 nucleotides read TGTGCCAGCAGTCGGACTAGAGACAATGAGCAGTTCTTC. The full variable domain, rest sourced from reference TRBV2 and TRBJ2-1, is EPEVTQTPSHQVTQMGQEVILRCVPISNHLYFYWYRQILGQKVEFLVSFYNNEISEKSEIFDDQFSVERPDGSNFTLKIRSTKLEDSAMYFCASSRTRDNEQFFGPGTRLTVL.

This clone was seen ten or more times. The chain joins TRBV29-1 to TRBJ2-1, with 14 bases matching TRBD2. The germline V gene encodes CDR1 SQVTM and CDR2 ANQGSEA. The CDR3 has 14 amino acids. J lost 10 bases, V lost 7 bases, and 9 bases had no gene match. The CDR3 protein is CSGMTSGGAKEQFF. The CDR3 DNA reads TGCAGCGGAATGACTAGCGGGGGGGCGAAAGAGCAGTTCTTC.

CDR3 residues: CASSLASGRGEQFF. The CDR3 nucleotides are TGTGCCAGCAGTCTGGCTAGCGGGAGGGGTGAGCAGTTCTTC. This chain joins TRBV2 and TRBJ2-1, with 12 bases matching TRBD2. The trim removed 5 bases at V and 9 bases at J, leaving 5 bases unmatched. CDR1 is SNHLY and CDR2 is FYNNEI in the germline V gene. The CDR3 loop spans 14 amino acids.

This clone was observed a few times. The chain combines TRBV29-1 with TRBJ2-5; no definite D call. Looked up from germline, CDR1 is SQVTM and CDR2 is ANQGSEA. The CDR3 extends over 13 amino acids. Trimming shortened V by 7 bases and J by 1 base, and 13 bases separated the two germline ends. The CDR3 bases are TGCAGCGGCCGGAAAGGATTCCAAGAGACCCAGTACTTC. Translating it yields CSGRKGFQETQYF. Complete variable domain (other parts from reference TRBV29-1 and TRBJ2-5): SAVISQKPSRDICQRGTSLTIQCQVDSQVTMMFWYRQQPGQSLTLIATANQGSEATYESGFVIDKFPISRPNLTFSTLTVSNMSPEDSSIYLCSGRKGFQETQYFGPGTRLLVL.

This clone occurred a few times. The chain's CDR3 is CASSPPRASNTDTQYF. The CDR3 DNA follows: TGTGCCAGCTCACCTCCAAGGGCTTCGAACACAGATACGCAGTATTTT. The chain links TRBV18 to TRBJ2-3; D gene ambiguous. The CDR3 totals 16 residues. Trimming pared 3 bases from V and 2 bases from J, leaving 15 bases between. Germline-derived CDR1 and CDR2 are KGHSH and LQKENI.

The rearrangement joins TRBV28 to TRBJ2-7, with D perhaps TRBD1 (5 bases). This CDR3 is built from 14 residues. Per germline, CDR1 MDHEN and CDR2 SYDVKM. V was shortened by 4 bases and J by 4 bases, with 14 bases between the two germline ends. The CDR3 DNA reads TGTGCCAGCAGTTCCCGACAGCCTTTATACGAGCAGTACTTC. Translated, it gives CASSSRQPLYEQYF. Drawing the rest from reference TRBV28 and TRBJ2-7, the complete variable domain is DVKVTQSSRYLVKRTGEKVFLECVQDMDHENMFWYRQDPGLGLRLIYFSYDVKMKEKGDIPEGYSVSREKKERFSLILESASTNQTSMYLCASSSRQPLYEQYFGPGTRLTVT.

The chain couples TRBV18 to TRBJ2-7, with TRBD1 matching 12 bases. The CDR3 is 15 residues long. Germline V gives CDR1 KGHSH, CDR2 LQKENI. The V segment lost 3 bases and the J segment 7 bases; nucleotides outside the gene matches: 7. The CDR3 DNA sequence: TGTGCCAGCTCACCGGGACAGGGGGCGTCGGAAGAGCAGTACTTC. This translates into CASSPGQGASEEQYF.

This clone came up many times. The CDR3 DNA reads TGCAGCGTCCCGCGGGGACTAGCCCCAGATACGCAGTATTTT. Protein sequence: CSVPRGLAPDTQYF. The V and J genes are TRBV29-1 and TRBJ2-3, with 9 bases that match TRBD2. Germline loops: CDR1 SQVTM, CDR2 ANQGSEA. The CDR3 runs 14 residues. V was pared by 6 bases and J by 4 bases, with 8 bases of the junction left unmatched.

As for this clone: The germline gene is not matched at one end of the junction; a read error may be the cause. This chain uses TRBV11-2 with TRBJ2-7; 8 nucleotides line up with TRBD1. Germline lookup yields CDR1 SGHAT and CDR2 FQNNGV. CDR3 length equals 13 residues. The CDR3 bases are TGTGCCAGCAGCTCCCGGACAGGGTTTGAGCAGTGCTTC. Translation gives CASSSRTGFEQCF.

As for this clone: This specimen includes other DNA sequences encoding the same CDR3. CDR3 coding DNA: TGTGCCAGCAGCGGCCGGGACCGAAAGCCTAATGAAAAACTGTTTTTT. This gives the protein CASSGRDRKPNEKLFF. The rearrangement uses TRBV5-6 and TRBJ1-4; weak D call: TRBD1 (5 bases). Germline CDR1 and CDR2: SGHDT and YYEEEE. V was pared by 4 bases and J by 3 bases, with 16 bases between. The length of the CDR3 is 16 residues.

The chain carries TRBV7-2 and TRBJ2-2; 12 bases are a match to TRBD2. Germline V CDR1 and CDR2: SGHTA, FQGNSA. The CDR3 consists of 16 residues. V lost 5 bases to trimming and J lost 8 bases; unmatched junction nucleotides: 9. The CDR3 nucleotides read TGTGCCAGCAGCCCGCGACTAGCGGGGGATGTGGGGGAGCTGTTTTTT. Encoded protein: CASSPRLAGDVGELFF. The full variable domain, completed using reference TRBV7-2 and TRBJ2-2, is GAGVSQSPSNKVTEKGKDVELRCDPISGHTALYWYRQSLGQGLEFLIYFQGNSAPDKSGLPSDRFSAERTGGSVSTLTIQRTQQEDSAVYLCASSPRLAGDVGELFFGEGSRLTVL.

V is TRBV19 and J is TRBJ2-1; D may correspond to TRBD1 or TRBD2 (5 bases each). This CDR3 region has 12 residues. V lost 11 bases, J lost 8 bases, and 16 bases lay in between. The germline CDR1 and CDR2 sequences are LNHDA and SQIVND (reference sequence). CDR3 sequence reads: CAVRDHLYEQFF. Here the CDR3 DNA reads TGTGCCGTCCGGGACCACCTATATGAGCAGTTCTTC.

This chain joins TRBV6-5 and TRBJ1-1; D not certain. CDR1 is MNHEY and CDR2 is SVGAGI in the germline V gene. This CDR3 region has 12 residues. V lost 6 bases and J 2 bases, leaving 7 bases between the germline ends. The CDR3 coding sequence is TGTGCCAGCAGGCACCCTAACACTGAAGCTTTCTTT. Its protein product is CASRHPNTEAFF.

The rearrangement joins TRBV6-5 to TRBJ1-6, with D possibly matching TRBD1 (6 bases). Deletions cut 5 bases from V and 8 bases from J, with 16 bases between. Germline CDR1 and CDR2: MNHEY and SVGAGI. This CDR3 spans 15 amino acids. Written as DNA, the CDR3 is TGTGCCAGCAGTCCCCAGGGGAATAATGATTCACCCCTCCACTTT. Residues: CASSPQGNNDSPLHF.

With respect to this clone: Other nucleotide sequences in the sample specify the same CDR3. The chain recombines TRBV27 with TRBJ2-3, with D unresolved. Germline CDR1 MNHEY, CDR2 SMNVEV (reference sequence). The CDR3 is 12 amino acids. V shed 5 bases and J shed 2 bases, with 5 bases lying between them. CDR3 loop: CASSRDTDTQYF. CDR3 nucleotides: TGTGCCAGCAGTCGAGACACAGATACGCAGTATTTT.

The chain combines TRBV7-2 with TRBJ2-2; no reliable D call. This CDR3 contains 13 residues. V lost 6 bases and J 0 bases, leaving 5 bases between the germline ends. Germline V gene lookup returns CDR1 SGHTA and CDR2 FQGNSA. The CDR3 bases are TGTGCCAGCAGTGGAGCGAACACCGGGGAGCTGTTTTTT. It is translated as CASSGANTGELFF.

The chain combines TRBV10-2 with TRBJ1-5; 9 bases agree with TRBD1. J gave up 0 bases and V 4 bases, and 7 bases lay outside the gene matches. Germline CDR1 WSHSY, CDR2 SAAADI. There are 17 residues in the CDR3. CDR3 residues: CASSARGQGTSNQPQHF. The CDR3 DNA sequence: TGCGCCAGCAGTGCGCGCGGACAGGGGACTAGCAATCAGCCCCAGCATTTT.

Only a few counts were recorded for this clone. Here the CDR3 DNA reads TGTGCCAGCAGTTACCTAGCGGGGGGATCTGGGGCCAACGTCCTGACTTTC. This encodes CASSYLAGGSGANVLTF. This chain uses TRBV27 with TRBJ2-6, with 11 positions matching TRBD2. V lost 4 bases and J lost 1; bases outside the gene matches: 3. The CDR3 is 17 amino acids. The germline CDR1 and CDR2 sequences are MNHEY and SMNVEV (reference sequence).

This clone was found a few times. V gene TRBV11-2 combines with J gene TRBJ2-4; D not resolved. V was cut by 6 bases and J by 0 bases, with 12 bases left in between. Germline V CDR1 and CDR2: SGHAT, FQNNGV. The CDR3 is 15 residues long. The CDR3 region is CASSSLTVAKNIQYF. The DNA of the CDR3 is TGTGCCAGCAGTTCCCTCACAGTAGCCAAAAACATTCAGTACTTC.

In its sample, this clone was seen a few times. V usage is TRBV4-3 and J usage is TRBJ2-3; D is uncertain. Germline V gene sequence: CDR1 LGHNA, CDR2 YSLEER. V was clipped by 0 bases and J by 1 base, with 5 bases between them. CDR3 length: 14 amino acids. The CDR3 bases are TGCGCCAGCAGCCAAGATTGGCGCACAGATACGCAGTATTTT. This codes for CASSQDWRTDTQYF.